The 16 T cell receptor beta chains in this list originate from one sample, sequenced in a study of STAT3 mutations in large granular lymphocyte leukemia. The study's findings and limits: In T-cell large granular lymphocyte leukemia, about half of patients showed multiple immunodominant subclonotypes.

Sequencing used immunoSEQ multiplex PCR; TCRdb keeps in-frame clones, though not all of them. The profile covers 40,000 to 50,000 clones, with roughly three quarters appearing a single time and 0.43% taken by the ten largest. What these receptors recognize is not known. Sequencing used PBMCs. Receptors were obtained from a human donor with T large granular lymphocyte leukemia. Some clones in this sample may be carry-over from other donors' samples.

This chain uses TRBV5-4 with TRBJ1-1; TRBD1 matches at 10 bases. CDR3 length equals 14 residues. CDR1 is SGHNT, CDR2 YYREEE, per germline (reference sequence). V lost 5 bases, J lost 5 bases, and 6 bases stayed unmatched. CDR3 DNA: TGTGCCAGCAGTTCGGGACAGGGGAGGACTGAAGCTTTCTTT. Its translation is CASSSGQGRTEAFF.

The CDR3 here is CAISEERALDEKLFF. Here the CDR3 DNA reads TGTGCCATCAGTGAAGAGAGGGCTTTGGATGAAAAACTGTTTTTT. This chain links TRBV10-3 with TRBJ1-4, with D unclear. This CDR3 is 15 amino acids long. V gave up 3 bases and J gave up 6 bases, with 14 bases separating them. Germline V gene lookup returns CDR1 ENHRY and CDR2 SYGVKD.

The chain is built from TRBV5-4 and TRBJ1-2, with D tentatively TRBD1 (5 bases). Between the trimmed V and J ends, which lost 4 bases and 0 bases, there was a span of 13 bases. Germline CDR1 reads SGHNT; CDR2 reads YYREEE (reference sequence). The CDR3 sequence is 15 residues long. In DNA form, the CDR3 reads TGTGCCAGCAGCCCTTGGCCCAGGGCTAACTATGGCTACACCTTC. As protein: CASSPWPRANYGYTF. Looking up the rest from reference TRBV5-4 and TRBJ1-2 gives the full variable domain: ETGVTQSPTHLIKTRGQQVTLRCSSQSGHNTVSWYQQALGQGPQFIFQYYREEENGRGNFPPRFSGLQFPNYSSELNVNALELDDSALYLCASSPWPRANYGYTFGSGTRLTVV.

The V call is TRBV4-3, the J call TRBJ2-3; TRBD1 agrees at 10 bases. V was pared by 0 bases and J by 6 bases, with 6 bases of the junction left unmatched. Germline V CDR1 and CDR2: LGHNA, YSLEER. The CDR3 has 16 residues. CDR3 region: CASSQDGDRGWDTQYF. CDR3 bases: TGCGCCAGCAGCCAAGATGGGGACAGGGGTTGGGATACGCAGTATTTT.

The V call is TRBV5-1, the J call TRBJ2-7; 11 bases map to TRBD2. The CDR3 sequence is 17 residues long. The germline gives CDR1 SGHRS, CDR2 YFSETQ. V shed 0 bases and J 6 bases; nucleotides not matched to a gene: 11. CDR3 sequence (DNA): TGCGCCAGCAGCTTGGTGCCTAGCGGGGGGCAGGGAGGCGAGCAGTACTTC. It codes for CASSLVPSGGQGGEQYF. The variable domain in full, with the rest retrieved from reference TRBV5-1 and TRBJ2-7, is KAGVTQTPRYLIKTRGQQVTLSCSPISGHRSVSWYQQTPGQGLQFLFEYFSETQRNKGNFPGRFSGRQFSNSRSEMNVSTLELGDSALYLCASSLVPSGGQGGEQYFGPGTRLTVT.

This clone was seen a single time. The CDR3 protein is CASSSGQTQYF. As DNA, the CDR3 is TGTGCCAGCAGCTCAGGACAGACCCAGTACTTC. The chain is built from TRBV5-6 and TRBJ2-5; D is ambiguous. This CDR3 has 11 residues. Trimming cost V 3 bases and J 6 bases, with 6 bases left between them. Germline CDR1 is SGHDT and CDR2 is YYEEEE.

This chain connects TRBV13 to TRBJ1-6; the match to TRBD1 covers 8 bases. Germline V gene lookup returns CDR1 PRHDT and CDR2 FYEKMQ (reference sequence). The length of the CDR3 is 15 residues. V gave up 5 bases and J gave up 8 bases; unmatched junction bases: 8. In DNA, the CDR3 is TGTGCCAGCAGCATCACCGGGACAGGCTATTCACCCCTCCACTTT. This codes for CASSITGTGYSPLHF.

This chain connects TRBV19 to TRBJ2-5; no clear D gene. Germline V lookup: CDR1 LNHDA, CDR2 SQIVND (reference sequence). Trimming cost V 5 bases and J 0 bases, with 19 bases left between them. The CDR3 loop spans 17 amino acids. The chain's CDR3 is CASSASSFDLDQETQYF. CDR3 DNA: TGTGCCAGTAGTGCATCCTCCTTTGACCTGGACCAAGAGACCCAGTACTTC.

CDR3 residues: CASSLEPSGGTSYGYTF. The CDR3 DNA is TGCGCCAGCAGCTTGGAACCCTCGGGGGGGACAAGCTATGGCTACACCTTC. The chain recombines TRBV5-1 with TRBJ1-2, with TRBD1 as a possible D gene (6 bases). There are 17 residues in the CDR3. The germline V and J ends were trimmed by 0 bases and 4 bases, with 19 bases remaining between them. Per germline, CDR1 SGHRS and CDR2 YFSETQ.

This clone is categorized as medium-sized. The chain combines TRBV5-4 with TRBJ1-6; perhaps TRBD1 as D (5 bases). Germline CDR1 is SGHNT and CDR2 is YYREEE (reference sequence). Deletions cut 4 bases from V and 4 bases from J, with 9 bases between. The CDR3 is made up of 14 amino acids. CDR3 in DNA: TGTGCCAGCAGCCTGACAGATTATAATTCACCCCTCCACTTT. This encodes CASSLTDYNSPLHF.

CDR3 bases: TGTGCCATCAGTGAGAGGGGGCGTCATGGCTACACCTTC. Translated, it gives CAISERGRHGYTF. The V and J genes are TRBV10-3 and TRBJ1-2; 7 bases are shared with TRBD1. The CDR3 spans 13 residues. The junction had 3 bases not matched to a gene; V was cut back by 2 bases and J by 6 bases. CDR1 and CDR2 from the germline V gene are ENHRY and SYGVKD.

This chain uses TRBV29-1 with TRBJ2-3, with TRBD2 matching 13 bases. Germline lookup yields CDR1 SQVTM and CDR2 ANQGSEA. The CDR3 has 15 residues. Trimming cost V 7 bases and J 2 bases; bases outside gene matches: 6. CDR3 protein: CSAPGLAGDTDTQYF. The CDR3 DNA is TGCAGCGCCCCCGGACTAGCGGGGGACACAGATACGCAGTATTTT.

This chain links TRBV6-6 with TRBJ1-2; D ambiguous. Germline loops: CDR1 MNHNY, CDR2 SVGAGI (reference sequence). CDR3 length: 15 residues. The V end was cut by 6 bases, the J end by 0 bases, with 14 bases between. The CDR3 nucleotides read TGTGCCAGCAGCTTCTATGGGGAAGCTAACTATGGCTACACCTTC. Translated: CASSFYGEANYGYTF.

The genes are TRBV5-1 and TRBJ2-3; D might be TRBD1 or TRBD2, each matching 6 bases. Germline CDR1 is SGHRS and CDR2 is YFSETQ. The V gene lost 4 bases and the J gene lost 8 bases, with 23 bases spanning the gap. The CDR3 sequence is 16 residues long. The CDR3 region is CASSIGGSGVGTTQYF. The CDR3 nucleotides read TGCGCCAGCAGCATCGGAGGGTCAGGGGTCGGTACTACGCAGTATTTT.

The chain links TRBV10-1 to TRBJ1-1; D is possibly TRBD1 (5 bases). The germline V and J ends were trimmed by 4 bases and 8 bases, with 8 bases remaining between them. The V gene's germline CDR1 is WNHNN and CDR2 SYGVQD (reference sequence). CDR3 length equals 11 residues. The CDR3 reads CASSAGQEAFF. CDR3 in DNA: TGCGCCAGCAGTGCGGGGCAGGAAGCTTTCTTT.

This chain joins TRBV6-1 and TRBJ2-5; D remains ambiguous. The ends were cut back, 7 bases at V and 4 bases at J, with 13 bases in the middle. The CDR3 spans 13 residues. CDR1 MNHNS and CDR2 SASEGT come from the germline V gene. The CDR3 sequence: CASTRQVGETQYF. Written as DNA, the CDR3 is TGTGCCAGCACCCGGCAGGTAGGAGAGACCCAGTACTTC.